This T cell receptor (beta chain) is drawn from a study of blood T cell repertoires in COVID-19. The CDR3 is 16 residues long. Germline trimming cut 5 bases from V and 2 bases from J; bases unmatched to any gene: 10. The germline V gene has CDR1 DFQATT and CDR2 SNEGSKA (reference sequence). Clones were sequenced by immunoSEQ multiplex PCR, and TCRdb holds only the in-frame ones, with some missing. There are about 48,000 clones in the sample; roughly nine tenths occur only once, and approximately 28% lies in the top ten. The clonotype comes from an elderly woman with acute or convalescent COVID-19. V and J are TRBV20-1 and TRBJ1-1, with TRBD1 identical over 11 bases. The sample consisted of peripheral blood. CDR3 protein: CSARVGGQGGNTEAFF. CDR3 coding DNA: TGCAGTGCTCGTGTGGGGGGACAGGGGGGAAACACTGAAGCTTTCTTT.